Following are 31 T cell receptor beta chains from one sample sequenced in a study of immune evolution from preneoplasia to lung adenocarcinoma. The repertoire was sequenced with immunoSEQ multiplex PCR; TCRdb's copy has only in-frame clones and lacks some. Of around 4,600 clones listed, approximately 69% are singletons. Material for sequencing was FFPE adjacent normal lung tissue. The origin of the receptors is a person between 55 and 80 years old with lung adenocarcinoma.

The CDR3 sequence is CASSPQGQGQETQYF. CDR3 in DNA: TGTGCCAGCTCACCACAGGGACAGGGACAAGAGACCCAGTACTTC. The gene calls are TRBV18 and TRBJ2-5; 9 bases line up with TRBD1. This CDR3 has 15 amino acids. The junction had 2 bases not matched to a gene; V was cut back by 1 base and J by 2 bases. Germline CDR1 reads KGHSH; CDR2 reads LQKENI.

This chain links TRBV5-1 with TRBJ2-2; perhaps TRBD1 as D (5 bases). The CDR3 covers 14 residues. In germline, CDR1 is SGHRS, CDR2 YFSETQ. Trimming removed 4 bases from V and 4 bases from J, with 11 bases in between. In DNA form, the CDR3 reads TGCGCCAGCAGCACCCGACAGACCACCGGGGAGCTGTTTTTT. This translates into CASSTRQTTGELFF.

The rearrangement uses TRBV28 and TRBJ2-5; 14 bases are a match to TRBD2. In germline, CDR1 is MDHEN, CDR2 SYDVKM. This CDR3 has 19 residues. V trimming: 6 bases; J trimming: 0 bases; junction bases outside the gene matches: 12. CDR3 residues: CASSLHGTSGRGDQETQYF. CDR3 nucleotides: TGTGCCAGCAGCCTACACGGGACTAGCGGGAGAGGGGACCAAGAGACCCAGTACTTC.

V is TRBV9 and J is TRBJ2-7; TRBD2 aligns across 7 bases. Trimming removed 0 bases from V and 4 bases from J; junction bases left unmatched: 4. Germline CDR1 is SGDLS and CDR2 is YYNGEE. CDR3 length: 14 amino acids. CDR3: CASSVAGGPYEQYF. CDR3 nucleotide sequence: TGTGCCAGCAGCGTAGCGGGAGGTCCATACGAGCAGTACTTC. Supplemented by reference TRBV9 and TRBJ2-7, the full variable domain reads DSGVTQTPKHLITATGQRVTLRCSPRSGDLSVYWYQQSLDQGLQFLIQYYNGEERAKGNILERFSAQQFPDLHSELNLSSLELGDSALYFCASSVAGGPYEQYFGPGTRLTVT.

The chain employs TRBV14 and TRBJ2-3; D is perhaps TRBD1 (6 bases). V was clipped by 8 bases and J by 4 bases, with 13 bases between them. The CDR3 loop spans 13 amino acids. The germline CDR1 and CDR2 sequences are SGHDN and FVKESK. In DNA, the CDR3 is TGTGCCAGCGGGGGCGGACACCCAGATACGCAGTATTTT. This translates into CASGGGHPDTQYF. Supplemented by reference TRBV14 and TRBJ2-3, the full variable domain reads EAGVTQFPSHSVIEKGQTVTLRCDPISGHDNLYWYRRVMGKEIKFLLHFVKESKQDESGMPNNRFLAERTGGTYSTLKVQPAELEDSGVYFCASGGGHPDTQYFGPGTRLTVL.

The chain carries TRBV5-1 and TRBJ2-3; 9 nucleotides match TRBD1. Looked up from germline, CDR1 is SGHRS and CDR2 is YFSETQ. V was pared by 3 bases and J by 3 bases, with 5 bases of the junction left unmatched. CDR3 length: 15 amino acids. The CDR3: CASSWSGTGTDTQYF. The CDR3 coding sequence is TGCGCCAGCAGCTGGTCCGGGACAGGGACAGATACGCAGTATTTT. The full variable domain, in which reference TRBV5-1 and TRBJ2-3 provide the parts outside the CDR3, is KAGVTQTPRYLIKTRGQQVTLSCSPISGHRSVSWYQQTPGQGLQFLFEYFSETQRNKGNFPGRFSGRQFSNSRSEMNVSTLELGDSALYLCASSWSGTGTDTQYFGPGTRLTVL.

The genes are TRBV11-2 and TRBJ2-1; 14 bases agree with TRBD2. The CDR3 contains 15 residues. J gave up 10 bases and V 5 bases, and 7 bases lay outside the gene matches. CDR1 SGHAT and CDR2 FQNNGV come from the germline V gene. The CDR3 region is CASSMGLAGVDEQFF. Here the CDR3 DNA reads TGTGCCAGCAGCATGGGACTAGCGGGAGTTGACGAGCAGTTCTTC.

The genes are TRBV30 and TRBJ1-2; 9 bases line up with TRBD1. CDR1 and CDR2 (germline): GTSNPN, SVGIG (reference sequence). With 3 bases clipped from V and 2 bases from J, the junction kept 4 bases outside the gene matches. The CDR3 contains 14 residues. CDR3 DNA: TGTGCCTGGAGCGACAGGGGGAACAACTATGGCTACACCTTC. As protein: CAWSDRGNNYGYTF.

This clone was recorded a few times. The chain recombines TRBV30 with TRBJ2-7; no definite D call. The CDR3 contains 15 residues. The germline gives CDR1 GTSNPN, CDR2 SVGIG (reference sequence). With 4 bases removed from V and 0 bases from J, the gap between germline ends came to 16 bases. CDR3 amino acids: CAWMRLSFSSYEQYF. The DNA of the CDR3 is TGTGCCTGGATGCGACTCAGTTTTTCCTCCTACGAGCAGTACTTC. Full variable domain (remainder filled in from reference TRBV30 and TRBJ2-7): SQTIHQWPATLVQPVGSPLSLECTVEGTSNPNLYWYRQAAGRGLQLLFYSVGIGQISSEVPQNLSASRPQDRQFILSSKKLLLSDSGFYLCAWMRLSFSSYEQYFGPGTRLTVT.

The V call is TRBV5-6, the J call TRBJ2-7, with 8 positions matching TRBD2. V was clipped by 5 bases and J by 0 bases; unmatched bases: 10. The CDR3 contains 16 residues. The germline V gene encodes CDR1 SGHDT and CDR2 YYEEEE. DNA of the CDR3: TGTGCCAGCAGTCCTAAGCGGGAGCCCCTCTCCTACGAGCAGTACTTC. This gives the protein CASSPKREPLSYEQYF.

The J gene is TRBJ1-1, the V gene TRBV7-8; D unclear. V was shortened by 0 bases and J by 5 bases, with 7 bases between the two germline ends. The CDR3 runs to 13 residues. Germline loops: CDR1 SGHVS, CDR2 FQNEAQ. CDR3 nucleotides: TGTGCCAGCAGCTTAGCGCGAAGGACTGAAGCTTTCTTT. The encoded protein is CASSLARRTEAFF. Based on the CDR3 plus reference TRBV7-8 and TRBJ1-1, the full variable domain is GAGVSQSPRYKVAKRGQDVALRCDPISGHVSLFWYQQALGQGPEFLTYFQNEAQLDKSGLPSDRFFAERPEGSVSTLKIQRTQQEDSAVYLCASSLARRTEAFFGQGTRLTVV.

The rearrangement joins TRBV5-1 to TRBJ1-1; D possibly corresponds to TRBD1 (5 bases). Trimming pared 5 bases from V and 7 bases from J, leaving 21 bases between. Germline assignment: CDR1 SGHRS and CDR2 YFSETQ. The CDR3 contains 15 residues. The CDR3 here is CASRDDGRVAVEAFF. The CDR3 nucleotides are TGCGCCAGCAGGGATGATGGCAGGGTAGCGGTTGAAGCTTTCTTT.

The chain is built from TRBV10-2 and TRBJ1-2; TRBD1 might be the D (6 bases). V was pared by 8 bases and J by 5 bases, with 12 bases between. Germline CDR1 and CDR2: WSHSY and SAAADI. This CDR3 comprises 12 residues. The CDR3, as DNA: TGCGCCAGCGCCGAACAGGGTTATGGCTACACCTTC. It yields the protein CASAEQGYGYTF.

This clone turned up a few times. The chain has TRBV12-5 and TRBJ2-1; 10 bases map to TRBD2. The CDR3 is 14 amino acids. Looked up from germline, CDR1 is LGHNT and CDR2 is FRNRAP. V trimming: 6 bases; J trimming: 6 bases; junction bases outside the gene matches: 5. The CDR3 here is CASGGSGRANEQFF. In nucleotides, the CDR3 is TGTGCTAGTGGCGGAAGCGGGAGGGCCAATGAGCAGTTCTTC.

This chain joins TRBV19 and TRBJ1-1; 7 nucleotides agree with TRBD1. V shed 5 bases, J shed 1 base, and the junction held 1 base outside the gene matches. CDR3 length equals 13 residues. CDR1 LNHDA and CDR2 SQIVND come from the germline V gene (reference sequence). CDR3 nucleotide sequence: TGTGCCAGTAGTCGACAGGGGAACACTGAAGCTTTCTTT. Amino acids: CASSRQGNTEAFF.

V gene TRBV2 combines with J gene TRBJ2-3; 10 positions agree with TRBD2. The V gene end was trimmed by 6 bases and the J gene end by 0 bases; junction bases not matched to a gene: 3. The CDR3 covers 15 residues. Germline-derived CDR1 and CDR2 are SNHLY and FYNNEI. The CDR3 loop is CASSPTSGSTDTQYF. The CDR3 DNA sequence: TGTGCCAGCAGCCCGACTAGCGGGAGCACAGATACGCAGTATTTT.

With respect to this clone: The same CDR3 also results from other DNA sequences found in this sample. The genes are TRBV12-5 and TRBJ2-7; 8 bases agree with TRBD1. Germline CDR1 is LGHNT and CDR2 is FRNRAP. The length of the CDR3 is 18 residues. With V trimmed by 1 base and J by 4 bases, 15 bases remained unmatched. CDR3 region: CASGLAPSGTGVLYEQYF. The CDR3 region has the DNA TGTGCTAGTGGTTTGGCCCCCTCCGGGACAGGAGTCTTGTACGAGCAGTACTTC.

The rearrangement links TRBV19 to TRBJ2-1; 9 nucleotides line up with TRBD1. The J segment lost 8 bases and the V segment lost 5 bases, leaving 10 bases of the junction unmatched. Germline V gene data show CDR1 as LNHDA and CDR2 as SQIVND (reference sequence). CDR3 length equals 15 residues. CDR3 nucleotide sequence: TGTGCCAGTAGTTCCAACAGGGGGCGTGGGTATGAGCAGTTCTTC. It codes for CASSSNRGRGYEQFF.

CDR3 sequence: CASGRDSGNTIYF. The CDR3 region has the DNA TGTGCCAGCGGCAGGGATTCTGGAAACACCATATATTTT. V and J are TRBV11-3 and TRBJ1-3, with a weak D call TRBD1 (5 bases). The CDR3 loop spans 13 amino acids. Germline assignment: CDR1 SGHNT and CDR2 YENEEA. V was clipped by 8 bases and J by 1 base, with 9 bases between them.

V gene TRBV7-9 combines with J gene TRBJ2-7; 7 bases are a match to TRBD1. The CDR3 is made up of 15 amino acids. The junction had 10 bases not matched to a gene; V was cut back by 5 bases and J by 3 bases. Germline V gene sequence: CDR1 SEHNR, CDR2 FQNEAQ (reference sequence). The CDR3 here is CASSAAGTVNYEQYF. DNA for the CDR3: TGTGCCAGCAGCGCTGCCGGGACAGTAAACTACGAGCAGTACTTC.

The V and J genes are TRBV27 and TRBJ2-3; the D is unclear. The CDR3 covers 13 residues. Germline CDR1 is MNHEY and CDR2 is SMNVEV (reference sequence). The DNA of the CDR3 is TGTGTCACCAAAGAAACTAGCACAGATACGCAGTATTTT. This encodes CVTKETSTDTQYF.

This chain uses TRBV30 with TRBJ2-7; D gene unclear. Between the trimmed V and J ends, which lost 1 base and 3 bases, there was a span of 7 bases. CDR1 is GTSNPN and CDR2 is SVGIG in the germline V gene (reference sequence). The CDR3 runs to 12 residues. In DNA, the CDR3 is TGTGCCTGGAGTGATTCTATCTACGAGCAGTACTTC. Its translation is CAWSDSIYEQYF.

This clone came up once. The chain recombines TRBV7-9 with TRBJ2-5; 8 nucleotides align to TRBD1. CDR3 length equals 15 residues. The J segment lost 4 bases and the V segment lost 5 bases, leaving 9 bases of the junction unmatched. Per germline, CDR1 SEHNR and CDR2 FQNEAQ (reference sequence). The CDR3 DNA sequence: TGTGCCAGCAGCCCCCTCTTTGACAGGGGAGAGACCCAGTACTTC. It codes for CASSPLFDRGETQYF.

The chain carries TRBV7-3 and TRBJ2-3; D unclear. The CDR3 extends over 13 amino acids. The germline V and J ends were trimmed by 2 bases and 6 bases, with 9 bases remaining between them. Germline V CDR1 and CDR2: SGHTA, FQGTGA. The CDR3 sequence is CASSLSDRDTQYF. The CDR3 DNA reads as TGTGCCAGCAGCTTATCTGATCGGGATACGCAGTATTTT.

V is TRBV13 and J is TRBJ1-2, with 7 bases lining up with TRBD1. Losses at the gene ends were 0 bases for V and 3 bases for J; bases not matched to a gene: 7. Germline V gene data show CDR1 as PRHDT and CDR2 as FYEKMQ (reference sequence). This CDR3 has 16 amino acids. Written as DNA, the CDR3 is TGTGCCAGCAGCTTAGGCAGGGGGGGGGTCTACTATGGCTACACCTTC. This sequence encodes CASSLGRGGVYYGYTF.

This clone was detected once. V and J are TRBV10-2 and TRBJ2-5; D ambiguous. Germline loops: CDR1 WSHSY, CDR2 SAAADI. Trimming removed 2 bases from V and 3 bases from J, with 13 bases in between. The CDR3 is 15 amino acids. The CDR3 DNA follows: TGCGCCAGCAGTGAGATTCGTCAGCCCGAAGAGACCCAGTACTTC. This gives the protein CASSEIRQPEETQYF.

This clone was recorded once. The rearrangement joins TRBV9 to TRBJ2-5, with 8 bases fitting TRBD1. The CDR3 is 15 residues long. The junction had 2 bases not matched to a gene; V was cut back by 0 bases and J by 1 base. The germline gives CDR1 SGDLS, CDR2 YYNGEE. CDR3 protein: CASSVVGQGQETQYF. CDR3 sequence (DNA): TGTGCCAGCAGCGTAGTAGGACAGGGCCAAGAGACCCAGTACTTC.

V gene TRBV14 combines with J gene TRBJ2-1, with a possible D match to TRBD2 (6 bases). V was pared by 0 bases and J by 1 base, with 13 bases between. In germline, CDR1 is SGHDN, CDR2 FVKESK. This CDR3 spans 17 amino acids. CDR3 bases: TGTGCCAGCAGCCAAGATCGATTACTAGCATCCTACAATGAGCAGTTCTTC. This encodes CASSQDRLLASYNEQFF.

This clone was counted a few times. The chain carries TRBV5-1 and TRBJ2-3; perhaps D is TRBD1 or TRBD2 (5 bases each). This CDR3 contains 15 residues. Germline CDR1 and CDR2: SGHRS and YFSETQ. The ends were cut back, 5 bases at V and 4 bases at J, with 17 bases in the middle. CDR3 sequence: CASSTGGTHADTQYF. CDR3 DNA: TGCGCCAGCAGTACCGGTGGGACCCACGCAGATACGCAGTATTTT.

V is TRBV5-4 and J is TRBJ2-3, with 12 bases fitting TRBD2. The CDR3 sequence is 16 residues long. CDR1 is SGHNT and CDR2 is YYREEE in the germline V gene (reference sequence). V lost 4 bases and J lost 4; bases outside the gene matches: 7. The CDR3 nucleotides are TGTGCCAGCAGCCTCCGACTAGCGGGAGATTCAGATACGCAGTATTTT. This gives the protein CASSLRLAGDSDTQYF.

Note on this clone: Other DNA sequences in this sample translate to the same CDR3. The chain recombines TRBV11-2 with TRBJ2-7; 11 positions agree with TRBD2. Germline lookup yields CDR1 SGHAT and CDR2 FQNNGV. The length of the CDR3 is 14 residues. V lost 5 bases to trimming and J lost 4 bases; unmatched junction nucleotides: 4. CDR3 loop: CASSPGTSGYEQYF. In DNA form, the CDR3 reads TGTGCCAGCAGCCCCGGGACTAGCGGATACGAGCAGTACTTC.